This paragraph reports one T cell receptor (beta chain). Its antigen is unidentified. Here immunoSEQ multiplex PCR was the method, and the copy in TCRdb shows in-frame clones only, minus some. The table lists some 35,000 clones, about nine tenths of them singletons. Germline assignment: CDR1 WNHNN and CDR2 SYGVQD (reference sequence). The V gene lost 0 bases and the J gene lost 12 bases, with 12 bases spanning the gap. The CDR3 is made up of 13 amino acids. These data originate in a study of OX40 agonist ivuxolimab in advanced cancers. Study summary: The study treated patients with ivuxolimab, an agonistic anti-OX40 (CD134) antibody.

Points from the study as a whole: Relative to CD4+ cells, CD8+ T cells on average had more expanded clones. Antigen targets of the expanded peripheral T cells went undetermined.

Sequences were derived from CD4+ or CD8+ T cells sorted from blood, sampled in a trial of the OX40 agonist ivuxolimab. The TCR was taken from an adult with an advanced solid tumor such as melanoma, head and neck, liver or kidney cancer. The chain couples TRBV10-1 to TRBJ2-1, with a weak D call TRBD2 (5 bases). For the CDR3, the DNA is TGCGCCAGCAGTGAGTCGAGAACGGGAACGCAGTTCTTC. Protein product: CASSESRTGTQFF.